This T cell receptor (beta chain) was identified in a study of cytomegalovirus exposure and HLA in healthy donors (dated by TCRdb to about 2017). Notes on the research overall: In an earlier analysis of about 560 of the donors, 250 to 350 Gb of sequence data and some 120 million unique TCR beta sequences from some 170 million T cells were reported. Using immunosequencing, the study profiled T cell repertoires from around 680 subjects and related those repertoires to cytomegalovirus serostatus. A separate validation cohort of roughly 110 different subjects was used in addition to the roughly 670-subject first cohort. Among 350 to 400 genotyped donors of the cohort, an average of approximately 230,000 unique TCR beta nucleotide sequences were sequenced per donor, around a sixth of them non-productive. In the later analysis, no new phenotypic data were used to find candidate immune exposures; instead, reliance was placed on TCR beta sequences and their occurrence across donors. Because of strong linkage in the cohort, a handful of DR-DQ haplotypes were treated as single units for association and clustering. Approximately 330 gigabases of sequencing data and 70 million to 100 million unique TCR sequences made up an early release that covered approximately 620 HLA-typed donors. A later analysis re-analyzed previously published TCR beta repertoires from 650 to 800 donors and added high-resolution HLA genotyping to study TCR occurrence patterns. Typing coverage differed by locus: A, B, C, DRB1 and DQB1 were typed in roughly 620-640 donors, DQA1 in 500 to 550, DPA1 in some 610, and DPB1 in approximately 450. All discovery cohort repertoires had been generated on a single sequencing platform. The study was designed to test whether signatures of past pathogen exposure could be identified by cataloging public T cell receptors. To predict cytomegalovirus infection status, the study combined high-throughput TCR immunosequencing, statistical association of individual TCRs with disease status, and machine learning. In a later genetic analysis, genome-wide SNP genotypes for about three fifths of the roughly 670 donors were used, and that subset was treated as a discovery cohort. The genetic ancestry cluster associated with self-reported Caucasian donors included about four fifths of the approximately 430 genotyped donors. Donor age, sex, ethnicity and CMV serostatus were compiled together with the repertoire data. Both class I and class II loci were covered by HLA typing, at four-digit resolution. An earlier analysis of several hundred of the donors applied high-throughput TCR beta sequencing to assess whether each TCR beta V gene segment acted as functional or pseudogenic.

The cohort consisted of more than 650 healthy bone marrow donors. Cohort members were all nominally healthy when sampled, although unrecorded immune exposures were likely present. The donor was CMV seropositive and was included in the group of 250 to 350 seropositive cohort members. A peripheral blood sample was collected from each donor, and TCR beta sequencing was performed on peripheral blood mononuclear cells. The Qiagen DNeasy Blood Extraction Kit was used to extract genomic DNA from the blood cell samples. The library was made by the immunoSEQ multiplex PCR assay. The multiplex PCR relied on a mix of 60 forward primers for TCR Vbeta segments and 13 reverse primers for TCR Jbeta segments. A multiplex PCR assay on genomic DNA amplified the CDR3 region of rearranged TCR beta genes. The Illumina HiSeq System was used to sequence the amplified TCR beta libraries as 87-base-pair reads. Processing in the source paper ran as follows. A later analysis counted about 76 million unique TCR beta chains across the 666 repertoires, and around 12 million of these chains were shared by at least two donors. Raw reads were error-corrected and collapsed into unique sequences by a nearest-neighbor algorithm in which closely related sequences were merged to remove PCR and sequencing errors. V, D and J gene segments were assigned by aligning CDR3 sequences to IMGT reference sequences. For a sequence to be retained, at least a six-nucleotide match to both a V gene segment and a J gene segment was required. Rearrangements were called productive when the CDR3 lacked stop codons and stayed in frame with V and J; all others were non-productive. CDR3 was defined according to IMGT convention as the region running from the second conserved V-encoded cysteine to the conserved J-encoded phenylalanine. Sequences without an unambiguous match to a single V gene segment were excluded from the earlier analysis of over 500 of the donors. An earlier analysis of about 600 of the donors called V segments functional above 56.7% productive rearrangements and segregating when the between-donor standard deviation exceeded 5%. A statistical classification framework was built for diagnosing cytomegalovirus status from the catalog of TCR beta chain sequences. In a later analysis, TCR nucleotide sequences were compared against IMGT/GENE-DB human TR gene sequences so that V and J genes could be assigned. In a later analysis, CDR3 sequences and most-parsimonious VDJ recombination scenarios were assigned using the TCRdist pipeline. In a later analysis, each TCR beta chain was defined by its CDR3 amino acid sequence together with its V-gene family, and reads lacking a unique V-gene family were excluded. A later analysis removed nearly 600 highly shared, low-generation-probability nucleotide sequences to deal with suspected cross-contamination and a sequencing artifact. In a later analysis, a clonal expansion index was calculated for each public chain from normalized within-repertoire ranks of inferred template counts. In a later analysis, generation probabilities were computed with a VDJ recombination model fitted to out-of-frame rearrangements, and the resulting probabilities were checked against IGoR. Hypergeometric tests were used in a later analysis to score TCR-TCR, TCR-HLA and TCR-CMV co-occurrence, with a repertoire-size bias correction applied to the TCR pairs. In a later analysis, false discovery rates were estimated by permuting HLA or CMV assignments 20 times. In a later analysis, co-occurring TCRs were grouped using DBSCAN, with TCRdist sequence similarity added in when clustering inside HLA-allele-positive subsets. Co-occurrence clustering excluded repertoires with fewer than 30,000 or more than 120,000 public chains, plus five with anomalous nucleotide sharing. The clones in this table, taken by TCRdb from immuneACCESS, are in-frame only. Not every clone is retained; where verified, under half of the shortfall comes from an unresolved V gene, and the cause of the rest is unknown. V and J calls and clone size follow that table, whereas D and trimming were derived from the DNA. Across this sample there are about 59,000 clones, with 89% seen only once. The ten most abundant clones make up over 1.2% of the sample.

As regards this clone: Its binding antigen is unknown. No qualities accompany the bases; no much larger clone lies one base away. The same CDR3 arises from other DNA sequences in this sample as well.

Study-level results and caveats: Some IMGT-functional V segments, including TRBV6-2 and TRBV6-3, could not be distinguished by the 87-base-pair reads and were therefore excluded. In a later analysis, HLA-associated TCR beta chains showed more clonal expansion and lower generation probabilities than non-associated chains that were equally common. Most TCR sequences were seen in very few donors, while some public TCRs were found in many individuals. At a false discovery rate of 0.05, a later analysis linked 16,951 TCR beta sequences to specific HLA alleles. Roughly uniform sequencing depth across donors was assumed in presence/absence analyses, although this assumption may not hold. Correlated functional status among segregating V segments might be attributable to linkage disequilibrium, but an unknown experimental factor could not be ruled out. A later analysis reported that several top co-occurrence clusters appeared linked to parvovirus B19, influenza, CMV and Epstein-Barr virus. In the study, around 150 TCR beta chains were listed as associated with cytomegalovirus. In a later analysis, TCR association rates were found to vary across HLA loci, with the most associated TCRs seen for DRB1 alleles and the fewest for HLA-C alleles. A cluster of highly shared sequence variants was judged likely to be a technical artifact of the sequencing pipeline. In an earlier analysis of about 550 of the donors, most TCR beta V segments were observed in productive rearrangements about 87% or about 30% of the time, broadly matching IMGT annotations. A further reported finding was that TCR beta sequences accurately predicted the HLA-A and HLA-B alleles for most subjects in the first cohort. The classifier was reported to diagnose cytomegalovirus status with high specificity and sensitivity in both the original cohort and the validation cohort. Strong co-occurrence of HLA alleles, especially DR and DQ, made assigning TCR associations to individual alleles difficult. Because HLA typing was unavailable for some donors at each locus, only the typed subset was used in association tests. In vitro tests confirmed that a few of the cytomegalovirus-associated TCR beta chains recognize cytomegalovirus antigens. A later genetic analysis reported fewer N-insertions in productive TCRs among donors in an Asian-associated ancestry cluster than the approximately 700-donor mean. In a later genetic analysis, a missense DCLRE1C variant was associated with V-gene and J-gene trimming of TCR beta chains, and the association was replicated in an independent cohort. The cohort was sequenced for TCR beta chains only, and without alpha or paired-chain data the features that could be detected were limited. Because counts were too low, about 18 rarely observed V segments, including chromosome 9 orphons, were excluded from the earlier analysis of a few hundred of the donors. A later analysis found that most CMV-associated TCR beta chains appeared HLA-restricted, with HLA associations seemingly driven largely by CMV exposure. CMV serostatus was the only immune exposure information available for the cohort. The authors suggested that the approach could potentially be extended to other disease states and immunological phenotypes.

CDR1 SEHNR and CDR2 FQNEAQ were looked up in the germline V gene (reference sequence). V was cut back by 2 bases and J by 5 bases, leaving a gap of 14 bases between them. The cysteine opens and the phenylalanine closes a CDR3 of 15 amino acids. CDR3 DNA only is kept here, 45 bases in frame from base 1. The receptor was derived from a man aged 25 to 40 in good health and CMV-seropositive. In this chain, TRBV7-9 is recombined with TRBJ2-3; no D gene can be assigned with confidence. The sample taken for sequencing was PBMCs. For the CDR3, the sequence is CASSLSGLRVDTQYF. Here is the DNA: TGTGCCAGCAGCTTAAGTGGGCTCCGCGTAGATACGCAGTATTTT.